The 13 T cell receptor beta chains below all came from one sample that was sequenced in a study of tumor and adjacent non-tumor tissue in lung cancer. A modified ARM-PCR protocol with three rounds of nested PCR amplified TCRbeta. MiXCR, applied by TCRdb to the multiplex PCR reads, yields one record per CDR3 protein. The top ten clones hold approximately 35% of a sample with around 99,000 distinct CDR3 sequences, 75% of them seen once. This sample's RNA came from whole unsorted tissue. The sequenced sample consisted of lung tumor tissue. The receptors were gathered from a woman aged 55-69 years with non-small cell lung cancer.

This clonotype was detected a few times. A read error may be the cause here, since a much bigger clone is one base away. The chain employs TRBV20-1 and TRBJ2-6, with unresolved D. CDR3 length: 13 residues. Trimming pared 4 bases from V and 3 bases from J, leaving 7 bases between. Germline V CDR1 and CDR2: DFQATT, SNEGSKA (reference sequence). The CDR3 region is CSANVDGANVLTF. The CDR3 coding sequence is TGCAGTGCTAACGTGGATGGGGCCAACGTCCTGACTTTC.

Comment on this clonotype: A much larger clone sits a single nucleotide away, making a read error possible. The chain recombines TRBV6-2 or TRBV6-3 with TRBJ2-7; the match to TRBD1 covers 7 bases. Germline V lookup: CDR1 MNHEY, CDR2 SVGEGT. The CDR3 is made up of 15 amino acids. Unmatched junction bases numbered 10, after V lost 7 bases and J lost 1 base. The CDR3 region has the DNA TGTGCCAGCACCCCACACAGGGGCGGGTCCTACGAGCAGTACTTC. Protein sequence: CASTPHRGGSYEQYF.

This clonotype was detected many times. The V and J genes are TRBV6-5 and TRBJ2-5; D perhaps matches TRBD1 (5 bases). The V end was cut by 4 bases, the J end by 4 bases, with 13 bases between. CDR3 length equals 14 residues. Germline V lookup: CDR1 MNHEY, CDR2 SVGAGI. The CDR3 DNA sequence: TGTGCCAGCAGTTTAACCAGGGCTATAGAGACCCAGTACTTC. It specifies CASSLTRAIETQYF.

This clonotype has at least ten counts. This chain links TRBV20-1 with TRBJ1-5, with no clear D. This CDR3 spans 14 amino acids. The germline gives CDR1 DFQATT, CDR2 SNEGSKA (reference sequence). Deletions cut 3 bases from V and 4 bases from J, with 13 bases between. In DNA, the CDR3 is TGCAGTGCTAGGTACTCAAATAGTAATCAGCCCCAGCATTTT. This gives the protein CSARYSNSNQPQHF.

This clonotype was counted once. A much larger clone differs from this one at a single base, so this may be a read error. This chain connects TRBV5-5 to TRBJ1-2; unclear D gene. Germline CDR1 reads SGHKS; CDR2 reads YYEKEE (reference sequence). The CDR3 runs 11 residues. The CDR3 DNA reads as TGTGCCAGCAGCGCGAACTATGACTACACCTTC. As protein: CASSANYDYTF.

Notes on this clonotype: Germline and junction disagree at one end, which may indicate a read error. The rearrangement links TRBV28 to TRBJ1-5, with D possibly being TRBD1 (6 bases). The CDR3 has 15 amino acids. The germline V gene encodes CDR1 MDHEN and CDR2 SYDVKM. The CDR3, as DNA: TGTGCCAGCACTTTAAATGGAGGGGGTCTTCAGCCCCAGGATTTT. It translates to CASTLNGGGLQPQDF.

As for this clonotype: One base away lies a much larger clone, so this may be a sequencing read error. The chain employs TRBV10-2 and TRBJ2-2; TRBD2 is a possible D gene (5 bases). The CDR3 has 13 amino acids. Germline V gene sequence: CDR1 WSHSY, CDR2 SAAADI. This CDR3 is CASRTDGNGELLF. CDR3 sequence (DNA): TGCGCCAGCAGGACGGACGGGAACGGGGAGCTGTTGTTT.

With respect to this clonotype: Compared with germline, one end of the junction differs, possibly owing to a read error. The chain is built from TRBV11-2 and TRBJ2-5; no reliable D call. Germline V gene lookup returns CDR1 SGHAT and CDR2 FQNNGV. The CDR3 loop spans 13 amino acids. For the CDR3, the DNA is TGTACCAGCAGCCCCCCAGCCCAAGAGACCCAGTACTTC. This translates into CTSSPPAQETQYF.

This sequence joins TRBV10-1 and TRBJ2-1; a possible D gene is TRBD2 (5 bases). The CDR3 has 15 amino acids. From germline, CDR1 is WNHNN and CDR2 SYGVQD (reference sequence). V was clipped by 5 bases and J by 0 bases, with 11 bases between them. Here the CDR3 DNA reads TGCGCCAGCAGTCAAGTGGGGAGCTCCTACAATGAGCAGTTCTTC. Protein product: CASSQVGSSYNEQFF.

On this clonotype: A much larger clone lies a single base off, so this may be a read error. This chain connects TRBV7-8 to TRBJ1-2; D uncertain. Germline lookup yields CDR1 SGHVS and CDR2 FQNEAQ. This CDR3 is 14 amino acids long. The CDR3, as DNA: TGTGCCAGCAGCTTAGCGTTACCCAGCTATAGCTACACCTTC. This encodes CASSLALPSYSYTF.

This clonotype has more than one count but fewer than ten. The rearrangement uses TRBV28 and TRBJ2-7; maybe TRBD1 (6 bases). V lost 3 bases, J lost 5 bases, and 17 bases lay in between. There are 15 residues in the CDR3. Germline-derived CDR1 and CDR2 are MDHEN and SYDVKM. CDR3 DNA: TGTGCCAGCAGTTTGACAGGCAGTCGTTTAAACGAGCAGTACTTC. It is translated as CASSLTGSRLNEQYF.

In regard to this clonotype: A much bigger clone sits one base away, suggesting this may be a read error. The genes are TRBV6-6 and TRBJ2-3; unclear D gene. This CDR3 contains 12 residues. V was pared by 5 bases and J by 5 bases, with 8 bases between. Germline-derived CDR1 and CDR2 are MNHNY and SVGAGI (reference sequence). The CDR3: CASSQEIDTQYF. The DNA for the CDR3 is TGTGCCAGCAGTCAGGAGATAGATACGCAGTATTTT.

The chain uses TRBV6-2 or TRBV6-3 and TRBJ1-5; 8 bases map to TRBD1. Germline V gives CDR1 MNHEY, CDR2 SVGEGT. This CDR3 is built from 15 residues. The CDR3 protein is CTTRAGGSGAQPQHF. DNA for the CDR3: TGTACCACCAGAGCAGGGGGCAGTGGAGCTCAGCCCCAGCATTTT.